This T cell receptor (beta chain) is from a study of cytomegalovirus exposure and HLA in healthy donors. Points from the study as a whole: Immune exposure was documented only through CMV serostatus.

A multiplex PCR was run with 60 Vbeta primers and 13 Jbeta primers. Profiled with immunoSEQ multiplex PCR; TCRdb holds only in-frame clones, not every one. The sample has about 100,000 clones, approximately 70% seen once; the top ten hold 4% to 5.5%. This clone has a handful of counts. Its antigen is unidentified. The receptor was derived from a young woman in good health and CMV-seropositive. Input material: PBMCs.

The CDR3 reads CASSRDFQETQYF. The DNA for the CDR3 is TGTGCCAGCAGTAGGGACTTCCAAGAGACCCAGTACTTC. The chain is built from TRBV6-5 and TRBJ2-5, with D possibly matching TRBD2 (6 bases). The CDR3 spans 13 residues. The germline V gene encodes CDR1 MNHEY and CDR2 SVGAGI. V lost 5 bases, J lost 1 base, and 8 bases lay in between.